Detailed here is one T cell receptor (beta chain). No cognate antigen has been identified for it. The input lacks base qualities; no much larger clone sits a single base away. The data belong to a study of PD-L1 blockade in urothelial cancer (dated by TCRdb to 2017 to 2019). With respect to the entire study: Every patient began therapy in the mid-2010s and was given atezolizumab 1,200 mg intravenously every 3 weeks. About 85% of the 29 patients were identified as males with urothelial cancer of bladder origin, and a prior smoking history was reported by 18 of 29 patients. Pretreatment tumor samples, along with matched peripheral blood serially collected before and after atezolizumab treatment, were subjected to TCR sequencing. In the same patients, whole exome sequencing and RNA sequencing of pretreatment tumors were performed in addition to TCR sequencing. Blood samples gave a median of around 140,000 T cells and 83,000 or so unique TCRs, with a median clonality of around 0.08. Durable clinical benefit was achieved by nine patients but not by the remaining 20. Patients had an ECOG performance status of 0 or 1 and had received between 0 and 3 prior chemotherapy regimens. Durable clinical benefit was defined as progression-free survival longer than 6 months, and TCR features were also tested against progression-free and overall survival. Blood samples were analyzed 3 weeks after the start of treatment (second dose) and 6 weeks after the start of treatment. Pretreatment blood TCR-seq was available for about 27 patients, at least one posttreatment blood collection was obtained for around 25 patients, and tumor TCR-seq was available for around 25 patients. The study, an exploratory multi-omic analysis, examined somatic, immune and clinical correlates of response to PD-L1 blockade with atezolizumab in urothelial cancer.

Each PCR received spiked-in synthetic TCR analog templates so that absolute template abundance could be estimated from read counts. TCRbeta CDR3 regions were amplified from genomic DNA with bias-controlled V and J gene primers using the immunoSEQ assay. Sequencing of rearranged TCRbeta segments was done at approximately 20X coverage. The source study handled its data this way. Clustering was used to correct sequencing errors, and CDR3s were annotated against IMGT so that V, D and J genes could be assigned. Out-of-frame and stop-codon sequences were excluded, and only productive TCRbeta rearrangements were used in downstream analyses. Clonality was computed as one minus Shannon entropy normalized by the log of the number of unique productive sequences. Clones differing between time points or between blood and tumor were identified by Fisher's exact test with Benjamini-Hochberg correction at adjusted p below 0.01. The source is immuneACCESS, and TCRdb retained only in-frame sequences with V and J called. Part of the clones is not carried over; for the studies checked, unresolved V genes explain less than half of this, and the remainder is unexplained. The DNA was the basis for D and trimming; V, J and clone size are from that table. A total of tens of thousands of clones appear in this sample, 65% to 90% of them only once. The ten most abundant clones make up 6.8% of the sample.

Findings and caveats that apply to the study as a whole: Greater expansion of tumor-associated TCR clones in peripheral blood 3 weeks after the start of treatment was observed in patients with durable benefit (n of about 20, p = 0.022). Improved progression-free and overall survival was associated with having pretreatment peripheral blood TCR clonality below the median. Because the sample size was small (n = 29) and many of the analyses were exploratory, the results are meant to be hypothesis-generating.

The time point label of this sample denotes: pretreatment peripheral blood. A total of some 30 patients with locally advanced or metastatic urothelial carcinoma, treated at Memorial Sloan Kettering on a trial protocol, made up the cohort. Peripheral blood mononuclear cells were collected from each patient pretreatment and during treatment, giving between 1 and 8 total time points per patient. The Qiagen DNeasy Blood extraction kit was used to purify genomic DNA from total PBMCs and from tumor samples. Collected pretreatment and during treatment, PBMCs were isolated and stored as previously described. After removal of 2 bases from V and 6 bases from J, the junction retains 11 bases not matched to a gene. CDR1 and CDR2 are drawn from the germline V gene: MDHEN, SYDVKM. From the cysteine through the phenylalanine, the CDR3 covers 17 amino acids. Just the 51-base CDR3 DNA is kept, in frame starting at base 1.

The sequence joins TRBV28 to TRBJ1-5; 9 of the junction bases match TRBD1. The specimen was PBMCs, collected around atezolizumab (anti-PD-L1) treatment. The sequence was collected from a man aged 60 to 75 with urothelial cancer. The CDR3 has the sequence CASSLVPRQGVPQPQHF. The sequenced DNA: TGTGCCAGCAGTTTAGTCCCCAGACAGGGGGTCCCTCAGCCCCAGCATTTT. The entire variable domain, with the stretches around the CDR3 drawn from the reference TRBV28 and TRBJ1-5 proteins, is DVKVTQSSRYLVKRTGEKVFLECVQDMDHENMFWYRQDPGLGLRLIYFSYDVKMKEKGDIPEGYSVSREKKERFSLILESASTNQTSMYLCASSLVPRQGVPQPQHFGDGTRLSIL.